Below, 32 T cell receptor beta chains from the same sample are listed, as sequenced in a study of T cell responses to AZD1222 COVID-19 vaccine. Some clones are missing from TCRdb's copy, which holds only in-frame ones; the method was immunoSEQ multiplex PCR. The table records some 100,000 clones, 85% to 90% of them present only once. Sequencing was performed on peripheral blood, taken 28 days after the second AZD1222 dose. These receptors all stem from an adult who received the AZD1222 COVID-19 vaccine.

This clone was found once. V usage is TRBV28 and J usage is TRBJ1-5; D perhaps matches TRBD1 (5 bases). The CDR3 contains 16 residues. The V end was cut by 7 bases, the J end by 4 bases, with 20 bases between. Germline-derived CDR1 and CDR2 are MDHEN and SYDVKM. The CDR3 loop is CASTTANARGNQPQHF. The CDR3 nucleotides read TGTGCCAGCACCACCGCCAACGCCCGGGGGAATCAGCCCCAGCATTTT.

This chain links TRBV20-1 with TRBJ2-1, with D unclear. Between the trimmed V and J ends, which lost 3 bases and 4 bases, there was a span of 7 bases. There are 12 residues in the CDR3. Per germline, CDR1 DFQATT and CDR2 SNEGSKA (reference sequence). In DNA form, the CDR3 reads TGCAGTGCTAGTCCATGGTACAATGAGCAGTTCTTC. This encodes CSASPWYNEQFF.

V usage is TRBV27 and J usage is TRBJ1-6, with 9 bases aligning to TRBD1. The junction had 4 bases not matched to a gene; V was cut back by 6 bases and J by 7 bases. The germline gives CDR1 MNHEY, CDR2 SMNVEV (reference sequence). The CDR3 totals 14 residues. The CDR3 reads CASRYGQGNSPLHF. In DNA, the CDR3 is TGTGCCAGCAGATACGGACAGGGGAATTCACCCCTCCACTTT.

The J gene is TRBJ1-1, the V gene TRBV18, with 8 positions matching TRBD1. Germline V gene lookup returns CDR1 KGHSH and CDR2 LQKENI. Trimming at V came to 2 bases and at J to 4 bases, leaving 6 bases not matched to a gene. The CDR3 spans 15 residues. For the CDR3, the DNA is TGTGCCAGCTCACCAAGGACAGGGTTGTCCACTGAAGCTTTCTTT. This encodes CASSPRTGLSTEAFF.

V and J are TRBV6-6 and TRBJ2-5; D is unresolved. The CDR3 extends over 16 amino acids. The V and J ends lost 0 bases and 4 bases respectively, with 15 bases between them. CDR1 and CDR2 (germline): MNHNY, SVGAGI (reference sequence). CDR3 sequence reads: CASSYSISRLGETQYF. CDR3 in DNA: TGTGCCAGCAGTTACTCGATATCCAGGTTGGGAGAGACCCAGTACTTC.

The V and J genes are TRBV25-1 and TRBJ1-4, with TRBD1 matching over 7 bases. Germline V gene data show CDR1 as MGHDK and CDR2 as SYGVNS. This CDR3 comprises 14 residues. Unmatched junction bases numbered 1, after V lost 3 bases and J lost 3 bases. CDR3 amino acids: CASSETGPNEKLFF. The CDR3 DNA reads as TGTGCCAGCAGTGAGACAGGGCCTAATGAAAAACTGTTTTTT.

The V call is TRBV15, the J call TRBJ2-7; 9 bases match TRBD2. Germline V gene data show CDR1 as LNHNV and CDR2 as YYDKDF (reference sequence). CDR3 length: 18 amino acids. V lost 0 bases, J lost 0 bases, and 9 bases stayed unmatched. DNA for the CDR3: TGTGCCACCAGCAGAGATGGCAGACTAGCGGAGAGCTCCTACGAGCAGTACTTC. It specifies CATSRDGRLAESSYEQYF. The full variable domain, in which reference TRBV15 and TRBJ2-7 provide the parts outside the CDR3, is DAMVIQNPRYQVTQFGKPVTLSCSQTLNHNVMYWYQQKSSQAPKLLFHYYDKDFNNEADTPDNFQSRRPNTSFCFLDIRSPGLGDTAMYLCATSRDGRLAESSYEQYFGPGTRLTVT.

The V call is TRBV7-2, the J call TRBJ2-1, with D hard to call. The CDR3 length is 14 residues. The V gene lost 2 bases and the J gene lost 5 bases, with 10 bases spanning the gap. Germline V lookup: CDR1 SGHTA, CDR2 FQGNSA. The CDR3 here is CASSLHGVNNEQFF. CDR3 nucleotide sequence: TGTGCCAGCAGCTTACATGGGGTAAACAATGAGCAGTTCTTC.

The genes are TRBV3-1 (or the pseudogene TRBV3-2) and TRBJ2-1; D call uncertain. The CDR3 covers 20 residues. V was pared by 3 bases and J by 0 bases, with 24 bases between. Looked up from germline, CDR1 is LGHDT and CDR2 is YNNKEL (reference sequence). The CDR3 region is CASSHLSLVRFYTSYNEQFF. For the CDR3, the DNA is TGTGCCAGCAGCCACCTTTCGCTCGTTAGGTTTTATACCTCCTACAATGAGCAGTTCTTC.

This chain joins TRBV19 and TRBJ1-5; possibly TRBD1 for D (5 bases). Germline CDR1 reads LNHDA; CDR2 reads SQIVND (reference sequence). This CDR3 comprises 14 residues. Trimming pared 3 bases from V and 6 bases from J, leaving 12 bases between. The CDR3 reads CASSMGQEFQPQHF. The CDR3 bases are TGTGCCAGTAGTATGGGGCAGGAATTTCAGCCCCAGCATTTT.

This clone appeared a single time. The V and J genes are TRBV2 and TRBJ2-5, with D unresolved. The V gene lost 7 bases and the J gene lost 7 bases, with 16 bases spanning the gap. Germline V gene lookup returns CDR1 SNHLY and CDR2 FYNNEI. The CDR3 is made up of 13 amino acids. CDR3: CASKSETGGTQYF. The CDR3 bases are TGTGCCAGCAAATCTGAGACGGGTGGGACCCAGTACTTC.

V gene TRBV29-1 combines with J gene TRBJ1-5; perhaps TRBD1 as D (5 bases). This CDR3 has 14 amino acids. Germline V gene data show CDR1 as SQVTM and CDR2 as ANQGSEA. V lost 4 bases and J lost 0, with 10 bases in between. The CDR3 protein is CSVGAGHSNQPQHF. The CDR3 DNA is TGCAGCGTTGGCGCAGGGCATAGCAATCAGCCCCAGCATTTT.

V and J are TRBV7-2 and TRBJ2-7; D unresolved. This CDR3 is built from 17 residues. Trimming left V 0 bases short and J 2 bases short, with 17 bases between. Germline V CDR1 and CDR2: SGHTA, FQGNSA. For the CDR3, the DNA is TGTGCCAGCAGCTTAGCTTCTGTAAGCGTATTTACCTACGAGCAGTACTTC. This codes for CASSLASVSVFTYEQYF.

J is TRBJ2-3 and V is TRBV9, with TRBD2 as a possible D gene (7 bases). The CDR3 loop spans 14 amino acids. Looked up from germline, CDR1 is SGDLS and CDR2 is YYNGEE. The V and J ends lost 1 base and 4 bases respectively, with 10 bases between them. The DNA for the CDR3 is TGTGCCAGCAGCGTATGGGGGGGCCCAGATACGCAGTATTTT. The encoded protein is CASSVWGGPDTQYF.

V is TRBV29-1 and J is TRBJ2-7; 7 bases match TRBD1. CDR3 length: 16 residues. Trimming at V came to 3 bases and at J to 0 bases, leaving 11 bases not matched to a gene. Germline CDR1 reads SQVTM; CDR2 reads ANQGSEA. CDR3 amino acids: CSVETWDSLSSYEQYF. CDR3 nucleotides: TGCAGCGTTGAGACCTGGGACAGCCTCAGCTCCTACGAGCAGTACTTC.

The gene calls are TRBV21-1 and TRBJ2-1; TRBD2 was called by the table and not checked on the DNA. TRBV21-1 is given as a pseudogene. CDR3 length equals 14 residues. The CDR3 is CASNRTSGNNEQFF. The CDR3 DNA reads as TGTGCCAGCAACCGGACTAGCGGAAACAATGAGCAGTTCTTC.

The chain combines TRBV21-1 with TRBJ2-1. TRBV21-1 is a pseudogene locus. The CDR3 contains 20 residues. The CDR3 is CASSKGTPGARRIYYNEQFF. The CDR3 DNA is TGTGCCAGCAGCAAAGGGACGCCCGGGGCCCGGAGGATCTACTACAATGAGCAGTTCTTC.

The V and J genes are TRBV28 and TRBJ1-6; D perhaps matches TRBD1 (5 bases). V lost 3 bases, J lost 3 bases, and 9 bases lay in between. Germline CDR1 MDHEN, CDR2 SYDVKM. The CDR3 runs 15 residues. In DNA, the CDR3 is TGTGCCAGCAGTTTGGAGGGACTCTATAATTCACCCCTCCACTTT. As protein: CASSLEGLYNSPLHF.

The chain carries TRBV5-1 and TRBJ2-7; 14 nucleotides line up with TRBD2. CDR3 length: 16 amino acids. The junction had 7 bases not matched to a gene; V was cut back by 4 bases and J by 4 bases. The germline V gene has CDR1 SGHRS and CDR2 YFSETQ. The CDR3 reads CASSPWTSGRYYEQYF. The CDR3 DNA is TGCGCCAGCAGCCCCTGGACTAGCGGGAGGTATTACGAGCAGTACTTC.

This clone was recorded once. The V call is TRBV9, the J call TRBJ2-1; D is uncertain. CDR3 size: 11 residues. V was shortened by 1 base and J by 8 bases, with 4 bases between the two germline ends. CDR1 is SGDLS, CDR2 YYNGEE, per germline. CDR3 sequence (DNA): TGTGCCAGCAGCGTATATGATGAGCAGTTCTTC. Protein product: CASSVYDEQFF.

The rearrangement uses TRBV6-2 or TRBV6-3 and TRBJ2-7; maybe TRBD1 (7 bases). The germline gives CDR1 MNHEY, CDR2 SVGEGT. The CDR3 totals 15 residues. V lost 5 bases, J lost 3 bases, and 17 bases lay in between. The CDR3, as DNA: TGTGCCAGCAGTCATCCAGGGGGGCACCGCTACGAGCAGTACTTC. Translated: CASSHPGGHRYEQYF.

CDR3 sequence: CASSYEGKFTGGLTEAFF. CDR3 nucleotide sequence: TGTGCCAGCAGCTACGAGGGAAAATTCACAGGGGGCCTAACTGAAGCTTTCTTT. V gene TRBV4-2 combines with J gene TRBJ1-1, with TRBD1 matching over 9 bases. Trimming removed 5 bases from V and 5 bases from J; junction bases left unmatched: 18. Germline V lookup: CDR1 LGHNA, CDR2 YNFKEQ. The CDR3 has 18 amino acids.

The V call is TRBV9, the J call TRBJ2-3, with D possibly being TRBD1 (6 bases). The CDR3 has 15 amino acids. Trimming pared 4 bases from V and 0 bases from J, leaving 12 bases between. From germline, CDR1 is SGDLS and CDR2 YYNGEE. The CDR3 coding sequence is TGTGCCAGCAGCCTCACAGGGAAAAGCACAGATACGCAGTATTTT. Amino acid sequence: CASSLTGKSTDTQYF.

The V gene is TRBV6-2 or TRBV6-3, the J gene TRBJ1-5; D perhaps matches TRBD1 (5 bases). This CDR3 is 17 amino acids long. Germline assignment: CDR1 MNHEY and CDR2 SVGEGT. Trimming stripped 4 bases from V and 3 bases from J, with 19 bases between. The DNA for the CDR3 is TGTGCCAGCAGTTCCCGGGGGAAGGGGATGGTCAATCAGCCCCAGCATTTT. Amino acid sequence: CASSSRGKGMVNQPQHF.

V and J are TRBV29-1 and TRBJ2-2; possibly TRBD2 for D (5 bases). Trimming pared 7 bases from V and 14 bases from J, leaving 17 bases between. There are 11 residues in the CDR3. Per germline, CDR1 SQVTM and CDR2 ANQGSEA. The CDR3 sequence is CSGAEAGELFF. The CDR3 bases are TGCAGCGGGGCGGAGGCCGGAGAACTGTTTTTT.

CDR3 nucleotide sequence: TGTGCCAGCAGCTTAGGACTAGCGGGGACCGGGGAGCTGTTTTTT. Translation gives CASSLGLAGTGELFF. The chain combines TRBV7-3 with TRBJ2-2; TRBD2 agrees at 12 bases. The CDR3 totals 15 residues. Germline V lookup: CDR1 SGHTA, CDR2 FQGTGA. V shed 2 bases and J 5 bases; nucleotides not matched to a gene: 0.

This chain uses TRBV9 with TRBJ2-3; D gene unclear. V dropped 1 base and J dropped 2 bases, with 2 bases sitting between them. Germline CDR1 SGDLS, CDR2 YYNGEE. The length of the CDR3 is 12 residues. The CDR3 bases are TGTGCCAGCAGCGTACCCACAGATACGCAGTATTTT. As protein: CASSVPTDTQYF.

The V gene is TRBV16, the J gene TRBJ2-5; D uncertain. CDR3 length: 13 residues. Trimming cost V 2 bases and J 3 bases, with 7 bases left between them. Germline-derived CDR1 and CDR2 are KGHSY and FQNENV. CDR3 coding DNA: TGTGCCAGCAGCCAAGGAACAGAAGAGACCCAGTACTTC. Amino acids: CASSQGTEETQYF.

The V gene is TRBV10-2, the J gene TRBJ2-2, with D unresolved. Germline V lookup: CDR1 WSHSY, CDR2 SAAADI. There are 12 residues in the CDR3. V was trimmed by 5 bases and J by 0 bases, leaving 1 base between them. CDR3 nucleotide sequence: TGCGCCAGCAGTTCGAACACCGGGGAGCTGTTTTTT. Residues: CASSSNTGELFF.

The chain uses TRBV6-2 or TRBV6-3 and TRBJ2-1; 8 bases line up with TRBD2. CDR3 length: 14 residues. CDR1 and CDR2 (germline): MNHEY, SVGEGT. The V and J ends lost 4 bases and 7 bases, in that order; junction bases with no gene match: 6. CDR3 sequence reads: CASSSGGLGNEQFF. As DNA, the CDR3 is TGTGCCAGCAGTTCGGGGGGGCTCGGGAATGAGCAGTTCTTC.

The CDR3 coding sequence is TGTGCCAGCAGTCGATACCGGGACGCCACCTACAATGAGCAGTTCTTC. It yields the protein CASSRYRDATYNEQFF. This chain links TRBV27 with TRBJ2-1; TRBD1 or TRBD2 may be the D gene (5 bases each). With 5 bases removed from V and 2 bases from J, the gap between germline ends came to 16 bases. Germline CDR1 MNHEY, CDR2 SMNVEV (reference sequence). The CDR3 totals 16 residues.

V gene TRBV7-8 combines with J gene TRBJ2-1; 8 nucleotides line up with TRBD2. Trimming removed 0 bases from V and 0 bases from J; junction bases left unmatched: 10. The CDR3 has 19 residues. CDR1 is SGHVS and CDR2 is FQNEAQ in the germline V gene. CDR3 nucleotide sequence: TGTGCCAGCAGCTTAGCGTCCGGGCGGGGGGTGGCCTCCTACAATGAGCAGTTCTTC. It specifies CASSLASGRGVASYNEQFF.